The clone carrying this TCR beta chain was seen a handful of times. The CDR3 covers 13 residues. Trimming stripped 4 bases from V and 8 bases from J, with 9 bases between. Germline values: CDR1 MGHRA, CDR2 YSYEKL. The data are from a study of T cells after yellow fever vaccination. From the 5' RACE reads, TCRdb called clonotypes with MiXCR, one entry per CDR3 protein. The table has hundreds of thousands of distinct CDR3 sequences, 8.1% seen once. The chain is built from TRBV4-1 and TRBJ1-6, with D unresolved. The origin of this receptor is a man between 18 and 29 years old who received the YFV17D yellow fever vaccine. The source material was PBMCs, sampled about 49 days after the first yellow fever vaccination. CDR3 protein: CASSRSNYSPLHF. The CDR3 bases are TGCGCCAGCAGCCGGAGCAACTATTCACCCCTCCACTTT.